This paragraph reports one TCR beta chain. Participants' reported clinical history set cohort assignment. This sample was included in a study of blood T cell repertoires in COVID-19. Study overall: Researchers got acute and convalescent COVID-19 samples from the United States, Italy and Spain. The analysed material was cDNA or gDNA that came from T cells, B-cell-depleted T cells, or PBMCs.

This CDR3 region has 14 residues. Germline loops: CDR1 SNHLY, CDR2 FYNNEI. V dropped 7 bases and J dropped 4; count of bases not matched to a gene: 7. In the study's own analysis: Estimated nucleated cell counts came from reference gene primer amplification. Clones were sequenced by immunoSEQ multiplex PCR, and TCRdb holds only the in-frame ones, with some missing. The V and J calls and the clone size are those of that table, but D and trimming were determined from the DNA. The table has approximately 210,000 clones, around 90% seen once. This chain links TRBV2 with TRBJ1-1; TRBD1 matches 9 bases. Input material: PBMCs or T cells enriched from blood (not recorded which). The TCR comes from a woman aged 30 to 39 who had recovered from COVID-19. The CDR3 sequence: CASKRPGQGTEAFF. As DNA, the CDR3 is TGTGCCAGCAAGAGACCGGGACAGGGCACTGAAGCTTTCTTT.